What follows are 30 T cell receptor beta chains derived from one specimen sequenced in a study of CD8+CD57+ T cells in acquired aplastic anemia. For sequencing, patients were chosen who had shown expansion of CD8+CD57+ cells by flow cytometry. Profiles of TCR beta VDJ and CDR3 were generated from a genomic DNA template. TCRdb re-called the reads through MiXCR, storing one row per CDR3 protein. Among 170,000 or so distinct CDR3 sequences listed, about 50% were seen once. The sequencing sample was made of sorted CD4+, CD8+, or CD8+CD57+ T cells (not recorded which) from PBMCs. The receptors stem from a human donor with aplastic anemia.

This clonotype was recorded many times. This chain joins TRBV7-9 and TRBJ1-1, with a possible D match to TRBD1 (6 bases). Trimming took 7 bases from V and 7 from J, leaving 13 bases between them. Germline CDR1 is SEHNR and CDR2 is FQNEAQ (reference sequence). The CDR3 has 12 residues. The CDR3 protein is CASNRGEFEAFF. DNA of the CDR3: TGTGCCAGCAATAGGGGGGAATTTGAAGCTTTCTTT.

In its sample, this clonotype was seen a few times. The CDR3 DNA reads as TGTGCCAGCAGCTTTACCGGGTCAGATACGCAGTATTTT. This translates into CASSFTGSDTQYF. This chain connects TRBV7-2 to TRBJ2-3, with D hard to call. The V end lost 3 bases, the J end lost 4 bases, and 8 bases lay between the germline ends. Germline V lookup: CDR1 SGHTA, CDR2 FQGNSA. The CDR3 sequence is 13 residues long.

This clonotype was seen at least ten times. The DNA of the CDR3 is TGTGCCAGCAGCTCATTCTACAATGAGCAGTTCTTC. This gives the protein CASSSFYNEQFF. The rearrangement links TRBV5-6 to TRBJ2-1; D ambiguous. Trimming stripped 3 bases from V and 3 bases from J, with 4 bases between. Germline CDR1 is SGHDT and CDR2 is YYEEEE. This CDR3 comprises 12 residues.

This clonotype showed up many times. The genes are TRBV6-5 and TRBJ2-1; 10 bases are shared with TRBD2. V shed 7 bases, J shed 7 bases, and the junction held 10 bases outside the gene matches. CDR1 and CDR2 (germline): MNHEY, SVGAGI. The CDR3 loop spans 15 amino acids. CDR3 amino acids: CASTVLAGAGNEQFF. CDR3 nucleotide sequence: TGTGCCAGCACCGTCCTAGCGGGAGCTGGAAATGAGCAGTTCTTC.

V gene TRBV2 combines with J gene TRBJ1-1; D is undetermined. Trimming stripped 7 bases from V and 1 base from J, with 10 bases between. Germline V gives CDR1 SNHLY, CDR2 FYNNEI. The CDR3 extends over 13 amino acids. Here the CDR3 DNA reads TGTGCCAGCAAGAGGTTATCGAACACTGAAGCTTTCTTT. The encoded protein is CASKRLSNTEAFF.

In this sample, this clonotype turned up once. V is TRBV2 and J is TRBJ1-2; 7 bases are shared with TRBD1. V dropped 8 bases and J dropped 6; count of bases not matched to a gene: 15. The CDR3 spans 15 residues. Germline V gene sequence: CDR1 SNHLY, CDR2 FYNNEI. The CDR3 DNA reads TGTGCCAGCTTGCCAAGACAGGGCAGGATTAATGGCTACACCTTC. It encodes CASLPRQGRINGYTF.

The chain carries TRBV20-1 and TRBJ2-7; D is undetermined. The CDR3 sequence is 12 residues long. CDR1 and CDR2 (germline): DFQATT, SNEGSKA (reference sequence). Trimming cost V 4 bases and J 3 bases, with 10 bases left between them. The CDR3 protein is CSANLGGYEQYF. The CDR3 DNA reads TGCAGTGCTAACCTTGGTGGCTACGAGCAGTACTTC.

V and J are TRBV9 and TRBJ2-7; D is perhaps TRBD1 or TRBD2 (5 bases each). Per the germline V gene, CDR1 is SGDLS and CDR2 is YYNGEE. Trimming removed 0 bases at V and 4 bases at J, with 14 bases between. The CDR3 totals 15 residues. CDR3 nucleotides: TGTGCCAGCAGCGTAGAAGAGGGGCCCATATACGAGCAGTACTTC. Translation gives CASSVEEGPIYEQYF.

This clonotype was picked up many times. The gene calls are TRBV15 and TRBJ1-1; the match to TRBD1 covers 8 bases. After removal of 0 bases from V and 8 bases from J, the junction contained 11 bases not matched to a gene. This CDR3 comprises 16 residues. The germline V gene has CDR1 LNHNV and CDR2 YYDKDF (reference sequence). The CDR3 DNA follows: TGTGCCACCAGCAGAGATCGGCAGGGGGCTGGAGCGGAAGCTTTCTTT. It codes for CATSRDRQGAGAEAFF.

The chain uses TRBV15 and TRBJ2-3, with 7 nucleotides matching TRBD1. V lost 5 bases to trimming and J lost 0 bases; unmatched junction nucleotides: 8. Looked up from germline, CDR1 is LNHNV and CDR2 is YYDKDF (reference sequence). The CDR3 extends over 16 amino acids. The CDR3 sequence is CATSGDSPTSTDTQYF. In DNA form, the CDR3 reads TGTGCCACCAGCGGGGACAGTCCTACTAGCACAGATACGCAGTATTTT.

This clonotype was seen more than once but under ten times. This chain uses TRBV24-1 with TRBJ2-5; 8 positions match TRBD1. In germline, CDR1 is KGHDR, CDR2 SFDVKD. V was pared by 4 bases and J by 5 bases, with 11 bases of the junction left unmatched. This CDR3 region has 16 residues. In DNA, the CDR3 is TGTGCCACCAGTGAGGCGACAGGGGTTCGGGCGGAGACCCAGTACTTC. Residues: CATSEATGVRAETQYF.

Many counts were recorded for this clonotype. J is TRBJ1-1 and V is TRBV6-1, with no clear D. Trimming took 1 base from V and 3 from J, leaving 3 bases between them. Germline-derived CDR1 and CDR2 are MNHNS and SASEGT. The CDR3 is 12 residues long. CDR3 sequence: CASSEVDTEAFF. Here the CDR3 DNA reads TGTGCCAGCAGTGAAGTGGACACTGAAGCTTTCTTT.

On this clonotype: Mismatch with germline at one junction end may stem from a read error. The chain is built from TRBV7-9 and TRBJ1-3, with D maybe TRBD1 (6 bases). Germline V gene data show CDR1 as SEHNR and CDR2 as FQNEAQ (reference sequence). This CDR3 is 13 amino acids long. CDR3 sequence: CAGRGARGNTIYF. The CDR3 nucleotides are TGTGCCGGCAGGGGAGCTCGGGGAAACACCATATATTTT.

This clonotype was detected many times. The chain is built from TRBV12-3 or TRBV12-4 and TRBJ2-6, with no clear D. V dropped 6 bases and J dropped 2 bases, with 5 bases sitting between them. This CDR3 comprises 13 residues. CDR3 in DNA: TGTGCCAGCAGCGACACTGGGGCCAACGTCCTGACTTTC. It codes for CASSDTGANVLTF.

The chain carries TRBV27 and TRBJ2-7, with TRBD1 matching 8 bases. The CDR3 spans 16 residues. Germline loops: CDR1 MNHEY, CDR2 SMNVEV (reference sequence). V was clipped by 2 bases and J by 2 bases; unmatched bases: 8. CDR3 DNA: TGTGCCAGCAGTTTACGACAGGGGTTCCCAACCTACGAGCAGTACTTC. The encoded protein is CASSLRQGFPTYEQYF.

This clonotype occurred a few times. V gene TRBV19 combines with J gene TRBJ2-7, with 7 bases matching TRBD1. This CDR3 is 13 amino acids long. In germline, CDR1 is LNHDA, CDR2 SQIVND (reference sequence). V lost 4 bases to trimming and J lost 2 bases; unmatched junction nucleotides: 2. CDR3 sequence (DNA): TGTGCCAGTAGTAGGGACAGAACCTACGAGCAGTACTTC. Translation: CASSRDRTYEQYF.

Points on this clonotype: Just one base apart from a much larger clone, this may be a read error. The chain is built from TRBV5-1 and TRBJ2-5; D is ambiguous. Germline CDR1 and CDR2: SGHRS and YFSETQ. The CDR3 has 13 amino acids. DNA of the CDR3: TGCGCCAGCAGCGGCCGACCACAAGAGGCCCAGTACTTC. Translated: CASSGRPQEAQYF.

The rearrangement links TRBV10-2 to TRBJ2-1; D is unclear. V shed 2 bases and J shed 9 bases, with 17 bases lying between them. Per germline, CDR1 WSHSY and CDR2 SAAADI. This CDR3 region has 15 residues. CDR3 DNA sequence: TGCGCCAGCAGTGAGGAGCTCCACTCAACGGGTGAGCAGTTCTTC. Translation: CASSEELHSTGEQFF.

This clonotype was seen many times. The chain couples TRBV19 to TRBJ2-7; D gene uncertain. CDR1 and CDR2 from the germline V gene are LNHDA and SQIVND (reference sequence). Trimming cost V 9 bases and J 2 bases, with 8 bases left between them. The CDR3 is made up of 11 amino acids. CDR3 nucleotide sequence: TGTGCCAGCGCCTCAGCCTACGAGCAGTACTTC. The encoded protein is CASASAYEQYF.

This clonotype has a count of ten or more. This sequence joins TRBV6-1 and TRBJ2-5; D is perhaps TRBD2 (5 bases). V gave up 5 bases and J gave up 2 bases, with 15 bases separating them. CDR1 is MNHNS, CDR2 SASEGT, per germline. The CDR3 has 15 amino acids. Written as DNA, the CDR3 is TGTGCCAGCAGTCAAACTCAGACGGGGCAAGAGACCCAGTACTTC. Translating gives CASSQTQTGQETQYF.

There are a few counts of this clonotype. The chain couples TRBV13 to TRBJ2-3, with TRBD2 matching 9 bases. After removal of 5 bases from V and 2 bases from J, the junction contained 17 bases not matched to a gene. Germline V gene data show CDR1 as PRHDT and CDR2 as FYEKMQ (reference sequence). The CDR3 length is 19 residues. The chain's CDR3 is CASSPAPGLAEKVTDTQYF. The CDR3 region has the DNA TGTGCCAGCAGCCCCGCCCCGGGACTAGCTGAGAAGGTCACAGATACGCAGTATTTT.

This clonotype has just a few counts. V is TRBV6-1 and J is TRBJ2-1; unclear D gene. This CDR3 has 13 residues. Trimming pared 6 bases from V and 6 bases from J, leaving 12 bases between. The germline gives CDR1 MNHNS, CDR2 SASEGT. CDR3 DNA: TGTGCCAGCAGAGATTCACCCTTCAATGAGCAGTTCTTC. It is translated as CASRDSPFNEQFF.

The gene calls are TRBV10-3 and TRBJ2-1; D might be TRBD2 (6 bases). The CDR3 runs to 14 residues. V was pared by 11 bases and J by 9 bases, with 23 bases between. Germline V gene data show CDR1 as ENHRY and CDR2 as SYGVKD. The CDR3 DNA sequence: TGTGCCCTTTCATCTGCTAGCGAGGGCGGTGAGCAGTTCTTC. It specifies CALSSASEGGEQFF.

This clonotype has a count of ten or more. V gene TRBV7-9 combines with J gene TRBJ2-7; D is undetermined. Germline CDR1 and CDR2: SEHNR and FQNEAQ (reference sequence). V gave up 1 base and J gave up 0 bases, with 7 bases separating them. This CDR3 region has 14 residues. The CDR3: CASSLEASSYEQYF. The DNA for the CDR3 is TGTGCCAGCAGCTTAGAGGCGAGCTCCTACGAGCAGTACTTC.

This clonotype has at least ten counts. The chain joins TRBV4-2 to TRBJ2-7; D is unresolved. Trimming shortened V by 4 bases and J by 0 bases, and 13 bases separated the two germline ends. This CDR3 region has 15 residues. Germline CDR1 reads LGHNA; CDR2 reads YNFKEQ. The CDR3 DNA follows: TGTGCCAGCAGCCCCAGTGGGGTTGCCTCCTACGAGCAGTACTTC. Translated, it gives CASSPSGVASYEQYF.

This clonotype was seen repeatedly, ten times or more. The CDR3, as DNA: TGCGCCAGCAGCTTGGTGGAGTCGGCCCAGGGGTTGTGGAATGAGCAGTTCTTC. It translates to CASSLVESAQGLWNEQFF. V gene TRBV5-1 combines with J gene TRBJ2-1, with D perhaps matching TRBD1 (6 bases). In germline, CDR1 is SGHRS, CDR2 YFSETQ. The CDR3 loop spans 18 amino acids. Trimming removed 0 bases from V and 7 bases from J, with 23 bases in between.

The CDR3 is CSVEGTGLNEQYF. CDR3 sequence (DNA): TGCAGCGTTGAAGGGACAGGGCTCAACGAGCAGTACTTC. The V gene is TRBV29-1, the J gene TRBJ2-7, with TRBD1 matching over 8 bases. Germline trimming cut 1 base from V and 5 bases from J; bases unmatched to any gene: 4. The CDR3 contains 13 residues. Germline V gene data show CDR1 as SQVTM and CDR2 as ANQGSEA.

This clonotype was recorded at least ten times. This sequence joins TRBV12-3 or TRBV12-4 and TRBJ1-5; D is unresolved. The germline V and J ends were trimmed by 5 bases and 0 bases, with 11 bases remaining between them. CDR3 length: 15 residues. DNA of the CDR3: TGTGCCAGCAGTCCGGACGGTTATAGCAATCAGCCCCAGCATTTT. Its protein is CASSPDGYSNQPQHF.

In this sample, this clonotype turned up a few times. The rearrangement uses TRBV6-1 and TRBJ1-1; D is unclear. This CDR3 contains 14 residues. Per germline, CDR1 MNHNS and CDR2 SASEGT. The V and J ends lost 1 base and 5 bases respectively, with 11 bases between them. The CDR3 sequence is CASSEGVVGTEAFF. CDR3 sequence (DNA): TGTGCCAGCAGTGAAGGAGTAGTCGGTACTGAAGCTTTCTTT.

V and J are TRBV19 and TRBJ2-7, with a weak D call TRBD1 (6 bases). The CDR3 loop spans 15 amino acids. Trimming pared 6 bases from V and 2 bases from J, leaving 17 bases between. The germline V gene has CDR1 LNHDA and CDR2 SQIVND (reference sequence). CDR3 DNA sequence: TGTGCCAGTAGCCCCCATGGGGCAGGGGCCTACGAGCAGTACTTC. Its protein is CASSPHGAGAYEQYF.